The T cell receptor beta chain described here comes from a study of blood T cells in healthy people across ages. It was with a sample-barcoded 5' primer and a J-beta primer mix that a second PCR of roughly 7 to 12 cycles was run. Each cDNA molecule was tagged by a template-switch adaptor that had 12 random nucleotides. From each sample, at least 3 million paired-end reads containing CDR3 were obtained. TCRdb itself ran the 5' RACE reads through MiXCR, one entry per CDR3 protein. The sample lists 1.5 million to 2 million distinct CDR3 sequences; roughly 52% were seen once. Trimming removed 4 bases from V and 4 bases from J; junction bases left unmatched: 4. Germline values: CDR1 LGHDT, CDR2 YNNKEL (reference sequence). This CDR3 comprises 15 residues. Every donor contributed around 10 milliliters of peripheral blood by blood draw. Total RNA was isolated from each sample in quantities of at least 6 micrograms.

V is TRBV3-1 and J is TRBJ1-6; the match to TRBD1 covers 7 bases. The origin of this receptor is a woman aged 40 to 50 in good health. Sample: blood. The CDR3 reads CASSPPTGYNSPLHF. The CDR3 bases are TGTGCCAGCAGCCCCCCGACAGGGTATAATTCACCCCTCCACTTT.